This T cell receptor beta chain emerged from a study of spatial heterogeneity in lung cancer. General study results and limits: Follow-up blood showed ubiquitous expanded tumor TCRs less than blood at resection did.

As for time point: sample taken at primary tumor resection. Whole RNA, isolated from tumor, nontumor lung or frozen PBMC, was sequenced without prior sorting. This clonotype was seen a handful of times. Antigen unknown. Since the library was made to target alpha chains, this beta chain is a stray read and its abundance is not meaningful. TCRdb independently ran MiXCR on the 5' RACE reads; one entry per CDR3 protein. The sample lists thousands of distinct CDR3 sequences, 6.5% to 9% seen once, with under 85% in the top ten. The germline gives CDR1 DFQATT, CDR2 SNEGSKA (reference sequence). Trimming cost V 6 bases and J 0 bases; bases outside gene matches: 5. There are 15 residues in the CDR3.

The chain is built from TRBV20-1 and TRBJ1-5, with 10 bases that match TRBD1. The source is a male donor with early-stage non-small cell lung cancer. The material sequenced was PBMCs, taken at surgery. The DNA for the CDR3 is TGCAGTGCAGTCGGGACAGGGGCTAGCAATCAGCCCCAGCATTTT. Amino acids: CSAVGTGASNQPQHF.